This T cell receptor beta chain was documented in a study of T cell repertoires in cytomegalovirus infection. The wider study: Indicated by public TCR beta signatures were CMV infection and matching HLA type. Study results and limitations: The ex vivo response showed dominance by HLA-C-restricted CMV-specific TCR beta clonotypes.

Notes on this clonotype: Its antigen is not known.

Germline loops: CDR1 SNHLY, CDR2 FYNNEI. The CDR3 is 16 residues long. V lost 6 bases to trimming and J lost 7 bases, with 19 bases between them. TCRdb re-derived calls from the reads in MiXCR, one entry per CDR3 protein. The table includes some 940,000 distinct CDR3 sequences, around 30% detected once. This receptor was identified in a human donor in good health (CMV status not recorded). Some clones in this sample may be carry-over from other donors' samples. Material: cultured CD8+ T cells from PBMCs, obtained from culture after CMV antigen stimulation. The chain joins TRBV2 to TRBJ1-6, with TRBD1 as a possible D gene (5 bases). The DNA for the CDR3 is TGTGCCAGCAGGACCCCCCACACGCGGGGGAATTCACCCCTCCACTTT. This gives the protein CASRTPHTRGNSPLHF.